This TCR beta chain was obtained from a study of T cell repertoires in cytomegalovirus infection. About the study: Carrying CMV and the relevant HLA type showed in public TCR beta signatures. Study-level results: Clonotype analysis showed dominance of the ex vivo response by HLA-C-restricted CMV-specific TCR beta clonotypes.

V lost 0 bases and J 4 bases, leaving 7 bases between the germline ends. This CDR3 spans 14 amino acids. Germline assignment: CDR1 ENHRY and CDR2 SYGVKD. TCRdb analysed the reads with MiXCR anew, one entry per CDR3 protein. The table records about 600,000 distinct CDR3 sequences, 20% to 25% of them present only once. This clonotype has ten or more counts. Its target is unknown. The sequencing input was CD8+ T cells from PBMCs. The receptor was derived from a human donor in good health (CMV status not recorded). Some clones in this sample may be carry-over from other donors' samples. This sequence joins TRBV10-3 and TRBJ1-3, with D uncertain. The DNA for the CDR3 is TGTGCCATCAGTGAGTCGGGCACCGGAAACACCATATATTTT. Translation gives CAISESGTGNTIYF.